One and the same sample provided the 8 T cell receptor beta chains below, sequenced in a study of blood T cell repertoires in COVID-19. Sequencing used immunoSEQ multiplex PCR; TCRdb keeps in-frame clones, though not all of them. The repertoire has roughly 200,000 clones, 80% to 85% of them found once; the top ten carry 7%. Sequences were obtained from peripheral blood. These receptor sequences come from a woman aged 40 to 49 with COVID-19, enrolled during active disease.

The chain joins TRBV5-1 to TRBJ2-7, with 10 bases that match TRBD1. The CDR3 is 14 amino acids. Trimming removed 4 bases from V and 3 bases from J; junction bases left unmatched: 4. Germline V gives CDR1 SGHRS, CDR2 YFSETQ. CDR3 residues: CASSKGQGDYEQYF. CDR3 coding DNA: TGCGCCAGCAGCAAAGGACAGGGGGACTACGAGCAGTACTTC.

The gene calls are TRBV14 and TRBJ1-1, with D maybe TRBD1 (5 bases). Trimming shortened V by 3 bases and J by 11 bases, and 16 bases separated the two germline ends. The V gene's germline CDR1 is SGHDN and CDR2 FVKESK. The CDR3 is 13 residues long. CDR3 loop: CASSQGRLSGAFF. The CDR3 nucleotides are TGTGCCAGCAGCCAGGGGCGTCTCTCGGGCGCTTTCTTT.

CDR3 protein: CASSLTGWNTEAFF. In DNA form, the CDR3 reads TGTGCCAGCAGTTTAACGGGTTGGAACACTGAAGCTTTCTTT. The chain is built from TRBV27 and TRBJ1-1; the D is unclear. Trimming shortened V by 2 bases and J by 1 base, and 8 bases separated the two germline ends. CDR1 MNHEY and CDR2 SMNVEV come from the germline V gene (reference sequence). The CDR3 runs to 14 residues.

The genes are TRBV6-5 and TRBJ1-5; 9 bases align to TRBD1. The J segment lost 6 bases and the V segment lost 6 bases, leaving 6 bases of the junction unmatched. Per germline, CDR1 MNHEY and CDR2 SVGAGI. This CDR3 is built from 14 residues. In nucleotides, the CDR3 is TGTGCCAGCAGGTACAGGGGGCGCGGTCAGCCCCAGCATTTT. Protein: CASRYRGRGQPQHF.

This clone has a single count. CDR3 loop: CAISAKQGTGELFF. CDR3 in DNA: TGTGCCATCAGTGCGAAACAGGGCACCGGGGAGCTGTTTTTT. The chain recombines TRBV10-3 with TRBJ2-2, with TRBD1 as a possible D gene (6 bases). Germline CDR1 and CDR2: ENHRY and SYGVKD. This CDR3 is built from 14 residues. Trimming removed 4 bases from V and 4 bases from J, with 10 bases in between.

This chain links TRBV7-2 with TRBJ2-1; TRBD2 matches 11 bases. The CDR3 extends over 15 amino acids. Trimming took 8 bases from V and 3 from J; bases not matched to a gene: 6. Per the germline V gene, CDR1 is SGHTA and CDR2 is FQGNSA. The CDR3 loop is CASGTGTSGYNEQFF. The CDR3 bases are TGTGCCAGCGGAACCGGGACTAGCGGCTACAATGAGCAGTTCTTC.

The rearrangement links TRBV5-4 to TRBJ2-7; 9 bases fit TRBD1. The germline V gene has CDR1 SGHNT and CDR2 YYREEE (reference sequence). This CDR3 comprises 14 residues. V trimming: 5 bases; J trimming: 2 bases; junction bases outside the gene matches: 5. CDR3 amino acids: CASRSTGGPYEQYF. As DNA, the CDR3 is TGTGCCAGCAGGTCGACAGGGGGACCCTACGAGCAGTACTTC.

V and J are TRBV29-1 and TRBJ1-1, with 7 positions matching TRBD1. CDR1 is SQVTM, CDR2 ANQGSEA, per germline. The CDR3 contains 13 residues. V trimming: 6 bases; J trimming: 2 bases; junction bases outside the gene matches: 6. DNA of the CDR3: TGCAGCGTGGCCGGGACAGCCAACACTGAAGCTTTCTTT. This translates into CSVAGTANTEAFF.